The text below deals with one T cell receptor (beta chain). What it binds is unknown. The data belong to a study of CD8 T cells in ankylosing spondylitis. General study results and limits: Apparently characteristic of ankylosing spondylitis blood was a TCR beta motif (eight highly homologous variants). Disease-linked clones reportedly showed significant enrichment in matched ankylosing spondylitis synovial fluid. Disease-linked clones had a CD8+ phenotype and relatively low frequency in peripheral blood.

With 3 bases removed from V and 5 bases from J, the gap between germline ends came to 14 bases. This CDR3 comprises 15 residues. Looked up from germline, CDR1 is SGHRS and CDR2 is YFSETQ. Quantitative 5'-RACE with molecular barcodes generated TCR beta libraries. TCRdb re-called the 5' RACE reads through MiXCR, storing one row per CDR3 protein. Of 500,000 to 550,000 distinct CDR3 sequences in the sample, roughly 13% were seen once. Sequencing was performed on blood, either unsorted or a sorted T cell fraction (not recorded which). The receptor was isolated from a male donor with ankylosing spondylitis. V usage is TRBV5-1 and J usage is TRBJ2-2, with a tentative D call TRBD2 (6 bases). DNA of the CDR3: TGCGCCAGCAGCTGGGGGACTCGGCGAACCGGGGAGCTGTTTTTT. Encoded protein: CASSWGTRRTGELFF.